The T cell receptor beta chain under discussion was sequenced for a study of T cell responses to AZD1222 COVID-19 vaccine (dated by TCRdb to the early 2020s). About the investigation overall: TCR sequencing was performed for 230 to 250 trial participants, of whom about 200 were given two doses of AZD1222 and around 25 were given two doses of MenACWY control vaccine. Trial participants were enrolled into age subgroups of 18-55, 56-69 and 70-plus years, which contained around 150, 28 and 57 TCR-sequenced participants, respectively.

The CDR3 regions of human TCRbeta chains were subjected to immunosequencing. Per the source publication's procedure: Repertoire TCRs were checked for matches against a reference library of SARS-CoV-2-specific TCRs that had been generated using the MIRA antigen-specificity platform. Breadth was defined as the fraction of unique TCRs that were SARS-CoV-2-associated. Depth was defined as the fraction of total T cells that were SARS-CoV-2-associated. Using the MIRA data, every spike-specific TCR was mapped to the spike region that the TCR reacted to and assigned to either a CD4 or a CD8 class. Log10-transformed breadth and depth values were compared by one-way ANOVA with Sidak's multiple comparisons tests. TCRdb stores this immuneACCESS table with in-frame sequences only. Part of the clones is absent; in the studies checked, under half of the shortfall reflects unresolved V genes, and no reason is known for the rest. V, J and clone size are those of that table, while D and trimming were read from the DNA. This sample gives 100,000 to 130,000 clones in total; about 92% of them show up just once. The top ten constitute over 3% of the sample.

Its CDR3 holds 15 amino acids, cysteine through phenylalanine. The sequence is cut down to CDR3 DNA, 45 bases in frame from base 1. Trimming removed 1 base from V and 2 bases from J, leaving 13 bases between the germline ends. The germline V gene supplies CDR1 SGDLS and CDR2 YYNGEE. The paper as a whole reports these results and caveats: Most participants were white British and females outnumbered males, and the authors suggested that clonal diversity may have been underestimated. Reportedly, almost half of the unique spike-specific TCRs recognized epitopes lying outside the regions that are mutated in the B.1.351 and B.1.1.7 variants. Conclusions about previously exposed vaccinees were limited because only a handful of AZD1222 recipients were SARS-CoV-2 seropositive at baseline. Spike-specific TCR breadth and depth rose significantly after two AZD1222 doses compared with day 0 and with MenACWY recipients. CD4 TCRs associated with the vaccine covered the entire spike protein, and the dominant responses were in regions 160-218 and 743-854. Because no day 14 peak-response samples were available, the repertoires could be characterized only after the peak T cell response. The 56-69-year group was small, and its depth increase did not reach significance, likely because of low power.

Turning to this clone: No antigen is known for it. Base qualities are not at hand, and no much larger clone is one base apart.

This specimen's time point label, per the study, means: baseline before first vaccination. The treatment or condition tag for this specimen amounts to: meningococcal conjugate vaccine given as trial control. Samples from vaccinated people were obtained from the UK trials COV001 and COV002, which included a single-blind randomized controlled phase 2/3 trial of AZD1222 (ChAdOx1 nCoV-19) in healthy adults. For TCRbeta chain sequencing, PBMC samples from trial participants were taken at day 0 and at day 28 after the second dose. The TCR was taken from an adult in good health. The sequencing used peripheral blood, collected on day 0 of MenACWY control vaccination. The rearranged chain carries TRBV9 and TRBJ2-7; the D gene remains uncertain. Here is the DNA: TGTGCCAGCAGCGTACTAAGGGAAAGGACCTACGAGCAGTACTTC. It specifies CASSVLRERTYEQYF.